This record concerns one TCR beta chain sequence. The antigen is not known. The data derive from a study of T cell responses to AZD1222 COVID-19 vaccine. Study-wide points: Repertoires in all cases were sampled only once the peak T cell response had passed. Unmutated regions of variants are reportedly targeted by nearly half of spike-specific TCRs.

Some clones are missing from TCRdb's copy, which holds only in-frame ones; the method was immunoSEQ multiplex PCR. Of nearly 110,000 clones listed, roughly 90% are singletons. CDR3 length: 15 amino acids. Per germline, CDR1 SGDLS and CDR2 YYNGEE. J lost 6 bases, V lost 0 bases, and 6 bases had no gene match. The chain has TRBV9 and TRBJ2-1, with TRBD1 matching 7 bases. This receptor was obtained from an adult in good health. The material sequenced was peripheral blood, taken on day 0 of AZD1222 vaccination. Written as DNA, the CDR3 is TGTGCCAGCAGCGTAGTAGGGGGCTCCAGCAATGAGCAGTTCTTC. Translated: CASSVVGGSSNEQFF.